Listed here are 15 T cell receptor beta chains from one sample, sequenced in a study of shared clonotypes between healthy human individuals. The method was immunoSEQ multiplex PCR; TCRdb's version includes in-frame clones alone and lacks a portion of them. Among some 1.5 million clones listed, 98% were seen once. What was sequenced was naive CD4+ T cells sorted from blood. Described subset: CD45RA+ positively selected. These receptors originate from a man aged 25 to 40 in good health.

In nucleotides, the CDR3 is TGTGCCAGCTTCCGCAGGGGCACCGGGGAGCTGTTTTTT. It yields the protein CASFRRGTGELFF. The J gene is TRBJ2-2, the V gene TRBV21-1; the table's D call, TRBD1, was not checked against the DNA. TRBV21-1 is tagged as a pseudogene. This CDR3 has 13 amino acids.

The gene calls are TRBV18 and TRBJ2-7, with unresolved D. Germline CDR1 reads KGHSH; CDR2 reads LQKENI. V lost 2 bases and J lost 2, with 7 bases in between. This CDR3 region has 13 residues. The CDR3 region has the DNA TGTGCCAGCTCACCAGTGATCACCTACGAGCAGTACTTC. Its translation is CASSPVITYEQYF.

The chain recombines TRBV2 with TRBJ2-3; D unresolved. Trimming removed 4 bases at V and 1 base at J, with 15 bases between. This CDR3 comprises 16 residues. Germline CDR1 SNHLY, CDR2 FYNNEI. CDR3 sequence reads: CASSGLGRSRTDTQYF. Written as DNA, the CDR3 is TGTGCCAGCAGTGGGTTAGGGCGGAGTCGCACAGATACGCAGTATTTT.

Comments on this clone: Other DNA sequences in this specimen translate into the identical CDR3. The V and J genes are TRBV5-1 and TRBJ2-3; 7 bases are a match to TRBD1. The V gene's germline CDR1 is SGHRS and CDR2 YFSETQ. Trimming cost V 5 bases and J 2 bases; bases outside gene matches: 5. This CDR3 has 14 residues. DNA of the CDR3: TGCGCCAGCAGTCTACAGGGGCCCACAGATACGCAGTATTTT. Protein: CASSLQGPTDTQYF.

The chain has TRBV4-3 and TRBJ2-7; a possible D gene is TRBD1 (5 bases). Germline loops: CDR1 LGHNA, CDR2 YSLEER. V was trimmed by 1 base and J by 6 bases, leaving 10 bases between them. The CDR3 has 13 amino acids. CDR3 protein: CASSQGSGSEQYF. The CDR3 region has the DNA TGCGCCAGCAGCCAAGGCTCAGGGTCCGAGCAGTACTTC.

V is TRBV19 and J is TRBJ2-7; 10 nucleotides line up with TRBD2. CDR3 length: 15 amino acids. Germline CDR1 is LNHDA and CDR2 is SQIVND (reference sequence). With 7 bases clipped from V and 4 bases from J, the junction kept 10 bases outside the gene matches. CDR3 DNA sequence: TGTGCCAGTAAGATGTCTGGGACTAGCGTTTACGAGCAGTACTTC. It is translated as CASKMSGTSVYEQYF.

The chain employs TRBV5-1 and TRBJ2-2; D possibly corresponds to TRBD1 (6 bases). The V end was cut by 4 bases, the J end by 1 base, with 8 bases between. The CDR3 runs 14 residues. CDR1 and CDR2 (germline): SGHRS, YFSETQ. CDR3 amino acids: CASSVGQNTGELFF. DNA of the CDR3: TGCGCCAGCAGCGTGGGACAGAACACCGGGGAGCTGTTTTTT.

The chain joins TRBV11-2 to TRBJ2-7; 7 bases fit TRBD2. This CDR3 is built from 16 residues. V shed 4 bases and J 5 bases; nucleotides not matched to a gene: 14. Germline CDR1 SGHAT, CDR2 FQNNGV. CDR3 in amino acids: CASSYPGGRGAHEQYF. CDR3 DNA: TGTGCCAGCAGCTACCCGGGCGGGAGAGGGGCCCACGAGCAGTACTTC.

This clone was seen once. J is TRBJ2-2 and V is TRBV7-3; D is perhaps TRBD2 (5 bases). Per germline, CDR1 SGHTA and CDR2 FQGTGA. The CDR3 is 18 residues long. V lost 5 bases to trimming and J lost 5 bases, with 24 bases between them. CDR3 residues: CASSPRAIRGRTTGELFF. CDR3 bases: TGTGCCAGCAGCCCACGCGCTATAAGAGGGAGAACAACCGGGGAGCTGTTTTTT.

The chain employs TRBV14 and TRBJ1-5; a possible D gene is TRBD1 (5 bases). CDR1 SGHDN and CDR2 FVKESK come from the germline V gene. The V end lost 1 base, the J end lost 4 bases, and 8 bases lay between the germline ends. This CDR3 contains 14 residues. CDR3 region: CASSQVGGNQPQHF. Here the CDR3 DNA reads TGTGCCAGCAGCCAAGTGGGGGGGAATCAGCCCCAGCATTTT.

This chain uses TRBV18 with TRBJ2-5; 11 bases fit TRBD2. V shed 2 bases and J 5 bases; nucleotides not matched to a gene: 4. Germline V lookup: CDR1 KGHSH, CDR2 LQKENI. The length of the CDR3 is 15 residues. CDR3 residues: CASSPSSGRSETQYF. DNA of the CDR3: TGTGCCAGCTCACCATCTAGCGGGAGGAGTGAGACCCAGTACTTC.

As concerns this clone: This sample also contains other DNA sequences that code for the same CDR3. The chain uses TRBV9 and TRBJ2-5, with a possible D match to TRBD1 (5 bases). V shed 1 base and J shed 1 base, with 8 bases lying between them. The CDR3 runs to 14 residues. Germline assignment: CDR1 SGDLS and CDR2 YYNGEE. CDR3 amino acids: CASSVLGAQETQYF. DNA of the CDR3: TGTGCCAGCAGCGTACTAGGGGCCCAAGAGACCCAGTACTTC.

The gene calls are TRBV19 and TRBJ1-3; no definite D call. This CDR3 contains 12 residues. V was clipped by 6 bases and J by 0 bases, with 3 bases between them. The germline gives CDR1 LNHDA, CDR2 SQIVND (reference sequence). The CDR3, as DNA: TGTGCCAGTAGGTCCTCTGGAAACACCATATATTTT. This sequence encodes CASRSSGNTIYF.

This clone was observed once. This sequence joins TRBV28 and TRBJ2-7, with 7 bases that match TRBD2. Germline V gives CDR1 MDHEN, CDR2 SYDVKM. Germline trimming cut 6 bases from V and 2 bases from J; bases unmatched to any gene: 16. This CDR3 comprises 17 residues. This chain's CDR3 is CASRPPMGVGGAYEQYF. The CDR3 DNA reads as TGTGCCAGCAGGCCCCCTATGGGAGTTGGGGGGGCCTACGAGCAGTACTTC.

This sequence joins TRBV12-5 and TRBJ2-7, with 14 bases matching TRBD2. With V trimmed by 6 bases and J by 3 bases, 4 bases remained unmatched. In germline, CDR1 is LGHNT, CDR2 FRNRAP. This CDR3 is built from 15 residues. The DNA of the CDR3 is TGTGCTAGTGGACCCGGGACTAGCGGGAGCTACGAGCAGTACTTC. It specifies CASGPGTSGSYEQYF.